This entry lists 19 T cell receptor beta chains sequenced from one sample in a study of cytomegalovirus exposure and HLA in healthy donors. Libraries were prepared by immunoSEQ multiplex PCR; TCRdb keeps only in-frame clonotypes and omits some of them. Among around 350,000 clones, roughly 89% were seen once, and the ten largest hold 0.65% to 0.95%. The sequencing sample was made of PBMCs. Source of these receptors: a woman aged 18-29 years in good health and CMV-seronegative.

The chain uses TRBV12-5 and TRBJ2-1, with D possibly matching TRBD1 (5 bases). This CDR3 is built from 15 residues. Germline-derived CDR1 and CDR2 are LGHNT and FRNRAP. Trimming pared 5 bases from V and 7 bases from J, leaving 18 bases between. The CDR3 bases are TGTGCTAGTGGTCTCCTGATTAGGGGTGAGAATGAGCAGTTCTTC. This sequence encodes CASGLLIRGENEQFF.

This clone is a singleton in its sample. V gene TRBV7-9 combines with J gene TRBJ1-3; a possible D gene is TRBD1 (6 bases). V shed 4 bases and J shed 0 bases, with 16 bases lying between them. The CDR3 runs 17 residues. Germline V gene lookup returns CDR1 SEHNR and CDR2 FQNEAQ (reference sequence). CDR3 nucleotide sequence: TGTGCCAGCAGCTCGCCCCGAGGGACATTCTCTGGAAACACCATATATTTT. Protein sequence: CASSSPRGTFSGNTIYF.

This clone was seen at least ten times. The chain couples TRBV27 to TRBJ1-1, with D possibly TRBD1 on 5 matching bases. The CDR3 is 14 residues long. V dropped 3 bases and J dropped 5 bases, with 13 bases sitting between them. In germline, CDR1 is MNHEY, CDR2 SMNVEV (reference sequence). CDR3 in amino acids: CASSLAGLRTEAFF. CDR3 coding DNA: TGTGCCAGCAGTTTGGCAGGGCTTCGGACTGAAGCTTTCTTT.

The V and J genes are TRBV2 and TRBJ2-7; TRBD2 matches at 8 bases. The CDR3 is 13 amino acids. Germline CDR1 reads SNHLY; CDR2 reads FYNNEI. The trim removed 7 bases at V and 4 bases at J, leaving 6 bases unmatched. CDR3 bases: TGTGCCAGCAACGGCATAGCGGGGTACGAGCAGTACTTC. Residues: CASNGIAGYEQYF.

This clone was found once. The genes are TRBV5-1 and TRBJ2-2, with D unclear. The CDR3 sequence is 13 residues long. The V and J ends lost 4 bases and 5 bases respectively, with 9 bases between them. Looked up from germline, CDR1 is SGHRS and CDR2 is YFSETQ. The chain's CDR3 is CASSTDGTGELFF. In nucleotides, the CDR3 is TGCGCCAGCAGCACAGATGGGACCGGGGAGCTGTTTTTT.

The chain uses TRBV27 and TRBJ1-5; TRBD1 agrees at 7 bases. J was trimmed by 2 bases and V by 6 bases; bases with no gene match: 13. Germline CDR1 reads MNHEY; CDR2 reads SMNVEV (reference sequence). The CDR3 extends over 17 amino acids. CDR3 sequence reads: CASRSTFDRVGNQPQHF. The CDR3 nucleotides read TGTGCCAGCAGGTCCACCTTCGACAGGGTTGGCAATCAGCCCCAGCATTTT.

This clone was counted between two and nine times. This chain connects TRBV11-2 to TRBJ2-3, with D perhaps matching TRBD1 (6 bases). V gave up 5 bases and J gave up 0 bases, with 12 bases separating them. CDR3 length equals 15 residues. Germline-derived CDR1 and CDR2 are SGHAT and FQNNGV. CDR3 loop: CASSPGQTSTDTQYF. CDR3 DNA sequence: TGTGCCAGCAGCCCCGGACAGACTAGCACAGATACGCAGTATTTT.

V is TRBV5-8 and J is TRBJ2-3; 9 positions match TRBD2. With V trimmed by 4 bases and J by 2 bases, 5 bases remained unmatched. The CDR3 is made up of 15 amino acids. In germline, CDR1 is SGHTS, CDR2 YDEGEE. The CDR3 coding sequence is TGTGCCAGCAGCCATAGCGGGGGATACACAGATACGCAGTATTTT. It encodes CASSHSGGYTDTQYF.

The chain combines TRBV4-2 with TRBJ1-1, with D tentatively TRBD1 (5 bases). Germline CDR1 is LGHNA and CDR2 is YNFKEQ. The CDR3 runs 15 residues. The V end lost 3 bases, the J end lost 2 bases, and 13 bases lay between the germline ends. CDR3 DNA: TGTGCCAGCAGCCAGGGCGACAGTATCAACACTGAAGCTTTCTTT. Translation gives CASSQGDSINTEAFF.

This CDR3 is CASSFGGPSYEQYF. The CDR3 DNA follows: TGTGCCAGCAGTTTCGGCGGCCCCTCCTACGAGCAGTACTTC. The chain combines TRBV27 with TRBJ2-5; D unresolved. The last part of the DNA fits TRBJ2-7 better; the J call may be wrong. The CDR3 length is 14 residues. Per germline, CDR1 MNHEY and CDR2 SMNVEV (reference sequence).

V and J are TRBV19 and TRBJ2-2, with D tentatively TRBD2 (6 bases). This CDR3 has 14 amino acids. Germline values: CDR1 LNHDA, CDR2 SQIVND (reference sequence). Trimming shortened V by 7 bases and J by 5 bases, and 14 bases separated the two germline ends. DNA of the CDR3: TGTGCCAGTACCCATTCGGGAGTTACCGGGGAGCTGTTTTTT. Translation gives CASTHSGVTGELFF.

The chain couples TRBV11-2 to TRBJ2-7, with TRBD1 matching over 9 bases. Germline trimming cut 5 bases from V and 0 bases from J; bases unmatched to any gene: 5. The CDR3 runs to 15 residues. Germline CDR1 reads SGHAT; CDR2 reads FQNNGV. The CDR3 DNA reads TGTGCCAGCAGCCGACCGGGACAGGGCTCCTACGAGCAGTACTTC. Its protein is CASSRPGQGSYEQYF.

This rearrangement joins TRBV19 to TRBJ2-5; 7 nucleotides align to TRBD2. Unmatched junction bases numbered 6, after V lost 5 bases and J lost 3 bases. The CDR3 spans 14 residues. Looked up from germline, CDR1 is LNHDA and CDR2 is SQIVND (reference sequence). The CDR3 DNA sequence: TGTGCCAGTAGTCCTAGCGGAGTTAAAGAGACCCAGTACTTC. Amino acid sequence: CASSPSGVKETQYF.

The V call is TRBV6-5, the J call TRBJ1-3; no clear D gene. The ends were cut back, 4 bases at V and 3 bases at J, with 16 bases in the middle. The germline CDR1 and CDR2 sequences are MNHEY and SVGAGI. The CDR3 spans 16 residues. This CDR3 is CASSSSPRGGGNTIYF. The CDR3 DNA is TGTGCCAGCAGTTCCTCCCCCCGAGGTGGTGGAAACACCATATATTTT.

The chain employs TRBV18 and TRBJ1-2, with unresolved D. CDR3 length equals 14 residues. Germline CDR1 is KGHSH and CDR2 is LQKENI. The V end was cut by 2 bases, the J end by 4 bases, with 11 bases between. CDR3 sequence reads: CASSPVQVRYGYTF. DNA of the CDR3: TGTGCCAGCTCACCAGTCCAGGTTCGCTATGGCTACACCTTC. Using reference TRBV18 and TRBJ1-2 for the parts outside the CDR3, the full variable domain is NAGVMQNPRHLVRRRGQEARLRCSPMKGHSHVYWYRQLPEEGLKFMVYLQKENIIDESGMPKERFSAEFPKEGPSILRIQQVVRGDSAAYFCASSPVQVRYGYTFGSGTRLTVV.

The chain links TRBV28 to TRBJ2-1, with 8 bases fitting TRBD2. CDR3 length: 16 amino acids. V gave up 5 bases and J gave up 6 bases; unmatched junction bases: 12. Per germline, CDR1 MDHEN and CDR2 SYDVKM. The CDR3: CASSPLDSGIPNEQFF. CDR3 in DNA: TGTGCCAGCAGTCCTTTAGATAGCGGGATCCCCAATGAGCAGTTCTTC. Variable domain in full (rest from reference TRBV28 and TRBJ2-1): DVKVTQSSRYLVKRTGEKVFLECVQDMDHENMFWYRQDPGLGLRLIYFSYDVKMKEKGDIPEGYSVSREKKERFSLILESASTNQTSMYLCASSPLDSGIPNEQFFGPGTRLTVL.

CDR3 nucleotide sequence: TGTGCCAGCAGCTTCGGGGATAACTTAGCGGGAGATACGCAGTATTTT. Translation: CASSFGDNLAGDTQYF. This chain uses TRBV5-6 with TRBJ2-3, with 7 bases lining up with TRBD2. The CDR3 runs 16 residues. The V gene's germline CDR1 is SGHDT and CDR2 YYEEEE. Germline trimming cut 2 bases from V and 5 bases from J; bases unmatched to any gene: 11.

V gene TRBV5-4 combines with J gene TRBJ2-1; D is unresolved. CDR3 length equals 17 residues. CDR1 SGHNT and CDR2 YYREEE come from the germline V gene (reference sequence). V was cut by 3 bases and J by 0 bases, with 16 bases left in between. The CDR3 sequence is CASSSRDQVLSYNEQFF. Written as DNA, the CDR3 is TGTGCCAGCAGCTCCCGAGATCAGGTCCTCTCCTACAATGAGCAGTTCTTC.

The chain is built from TRBV2 and TRBJ2-1; 9 bases align to TRBD2. The CDR3 is made up of 14 amino acids. V dropped 6 bases and J dropped 5; count of bases not matched to a gene: 5. The germline V gene encodes CDR1 SNHLY and CDR2 FYNNEI. The CDR3 region is CASRPGLANNEQFF. CDR3 DNA sequence: TGTGCCAGCAGACCGGGACTAGCAAACAATGAGCAGTTCTTC. The whole variable domain, filled in from reference TRBV2 and TRBJ2-1, reads EPEVTQTPSHQVTQMGQEVILRCVPISNHLYFYWYRQILGQKVEFLVSFYNNEISEKSEIFDDQFSVERPDGSNFTLKIRSTKLEDSAMYFCASRPGLANNEQFFGPGTRLTVL.